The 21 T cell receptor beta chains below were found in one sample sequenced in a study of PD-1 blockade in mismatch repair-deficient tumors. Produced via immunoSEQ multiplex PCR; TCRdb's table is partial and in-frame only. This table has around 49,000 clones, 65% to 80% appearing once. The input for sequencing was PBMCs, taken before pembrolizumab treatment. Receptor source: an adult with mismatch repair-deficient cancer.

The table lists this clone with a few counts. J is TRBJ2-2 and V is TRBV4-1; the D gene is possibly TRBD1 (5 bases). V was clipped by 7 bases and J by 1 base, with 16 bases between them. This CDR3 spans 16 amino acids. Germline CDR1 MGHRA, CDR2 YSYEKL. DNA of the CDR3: TGCGCCAGCACCCCAGGGCGGCAGGGGAACACCGGGGAGCTGTTTTTT. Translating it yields CASTPGRQGNTGELFF.

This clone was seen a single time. CDR3 sequence: CASSRRQLNSEAFF. The CDR3 DNA sequence: TGTGCCAGCAGCCGGAGACAGTTAAACTCTGAAGCTTTCTTT. The chain recombines TRBV7-2 with TRBJ1-1, with D maybe TRBD1 (5 bases). V was clipped by 5 bases and J by 6 bases, with 16 bases between them. Germline assignment: CDR1 SGHTA and CDR2 FQGNSA. The CDR3 length is 14 residues.

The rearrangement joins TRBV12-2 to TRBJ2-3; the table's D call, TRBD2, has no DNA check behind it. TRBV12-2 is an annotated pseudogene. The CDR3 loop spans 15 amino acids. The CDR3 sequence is CASRLTTRGTDTQYF. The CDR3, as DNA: TGTGCAAGTCGCTTGACGACTAGGGGAACAGATACGCAGTATTTT.

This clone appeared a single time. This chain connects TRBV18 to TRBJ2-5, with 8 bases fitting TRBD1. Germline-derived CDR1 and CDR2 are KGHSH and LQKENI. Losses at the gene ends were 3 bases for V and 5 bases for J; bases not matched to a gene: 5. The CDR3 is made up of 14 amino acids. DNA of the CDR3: TGTGCCAGCTCACCGACAGGGGTTCGGGAGACCCAGTACTTC. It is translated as CASSPTGVRETQYF. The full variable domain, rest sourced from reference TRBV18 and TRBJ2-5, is NAGVMQNPRHLVRRRGQEARLRCSPMKGHSHVYWYRQLPEEGLKFMVYLQKENIIDESGMPKERFSAEFPKEGPSILRIQQVVRGDSAAYFCASSPTGVRETQYFGPGTRLLVL.

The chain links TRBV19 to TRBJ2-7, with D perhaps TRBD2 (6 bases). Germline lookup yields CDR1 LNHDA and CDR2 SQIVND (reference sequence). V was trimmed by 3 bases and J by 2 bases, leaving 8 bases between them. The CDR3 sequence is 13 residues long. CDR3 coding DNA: TGTGCCAGTAGTATTCCGGGAGCCTACGAGCAGTACTTC. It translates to CASSIPGAYEQYF. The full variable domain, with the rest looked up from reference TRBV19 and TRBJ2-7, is DGGITQSPKYLFRKEGQNVTLSCEQNLNHDAMYWYRQDPGQGLRLIYYSQIVNDFQKGDIAEGYSVSREKKESFPLTVTSAQKNPTAFYLCASSIPGAYEQYFGPGTRLTVT.

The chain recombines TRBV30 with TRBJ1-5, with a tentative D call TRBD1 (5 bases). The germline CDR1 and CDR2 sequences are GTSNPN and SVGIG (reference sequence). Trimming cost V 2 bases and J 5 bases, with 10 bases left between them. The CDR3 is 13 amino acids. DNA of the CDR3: TGTGCCTGGAGTCGGGGGGGGGATCAGCCCCAGCATTTT. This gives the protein CAWSRGGDQPQHF.

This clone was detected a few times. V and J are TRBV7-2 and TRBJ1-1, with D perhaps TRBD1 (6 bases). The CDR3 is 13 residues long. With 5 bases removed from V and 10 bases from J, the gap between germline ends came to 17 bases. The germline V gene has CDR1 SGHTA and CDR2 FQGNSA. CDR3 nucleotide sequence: TGTGCCAGCAGCGCGTACAGGGACTCTGCAGCTTTCTTT. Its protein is CASSAYRDSAAFF.

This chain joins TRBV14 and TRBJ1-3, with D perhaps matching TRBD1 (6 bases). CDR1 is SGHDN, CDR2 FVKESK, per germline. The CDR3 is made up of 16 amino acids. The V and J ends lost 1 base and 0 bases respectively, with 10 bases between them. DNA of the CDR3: TGTGCCAGCAGCCAAGGATGGGGGCCCTCTGGAAACACCATATATTTT. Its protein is CASSQGWGPSGNTIYF.

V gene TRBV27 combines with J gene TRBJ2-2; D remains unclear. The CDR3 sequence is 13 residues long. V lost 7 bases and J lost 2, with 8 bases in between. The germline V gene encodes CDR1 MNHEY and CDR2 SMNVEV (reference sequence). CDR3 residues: CASTVSNTGELFF. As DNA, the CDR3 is TGTGCCAGCACCGTCAGTAACACCGGGGAGCTGTTTTTT.

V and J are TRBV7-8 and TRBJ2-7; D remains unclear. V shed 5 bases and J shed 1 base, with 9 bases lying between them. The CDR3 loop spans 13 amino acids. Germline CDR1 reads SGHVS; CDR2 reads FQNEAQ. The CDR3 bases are TGTGCCAGCAGCCCTACTCCGTCCTACGAGCAGTACTTC. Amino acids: CASSPTPSYEQYF.

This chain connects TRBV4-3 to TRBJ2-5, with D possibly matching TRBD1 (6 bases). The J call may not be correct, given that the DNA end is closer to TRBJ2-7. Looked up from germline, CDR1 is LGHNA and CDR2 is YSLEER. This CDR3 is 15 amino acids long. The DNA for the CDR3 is TGCGCCAGCAGCCAAGGCCAGGGGCCTACATCCGAGCAGTACTTC. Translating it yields CASSQGQGPTSEQYF.

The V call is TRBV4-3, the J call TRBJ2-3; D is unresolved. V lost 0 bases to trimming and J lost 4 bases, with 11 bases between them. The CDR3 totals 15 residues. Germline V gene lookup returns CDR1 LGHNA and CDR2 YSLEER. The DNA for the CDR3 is TGCGCCAGCAGCCAAGATCCTAGAGTCTCAGATACGCAGTATTTT. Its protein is CASSQDPRVSDTQYF.

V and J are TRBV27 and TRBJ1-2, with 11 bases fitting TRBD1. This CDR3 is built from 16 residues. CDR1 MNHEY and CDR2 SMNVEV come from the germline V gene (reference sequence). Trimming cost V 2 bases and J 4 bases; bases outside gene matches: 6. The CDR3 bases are TGTGCCAGCAGTTTAACTCCGGGACAGGGGGGCTATGGCTACACCTTC. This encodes CASSLTPGQGGYGYTF.

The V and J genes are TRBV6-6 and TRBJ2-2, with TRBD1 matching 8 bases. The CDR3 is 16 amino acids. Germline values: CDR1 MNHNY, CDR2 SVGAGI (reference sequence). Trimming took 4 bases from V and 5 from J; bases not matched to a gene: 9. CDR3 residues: CASSSKDRGRTGELFF. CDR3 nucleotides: TGTGCCAGCAGTTCCAAAGACAGGGGTCGGACCGGGGAGCTGTTTTTT.

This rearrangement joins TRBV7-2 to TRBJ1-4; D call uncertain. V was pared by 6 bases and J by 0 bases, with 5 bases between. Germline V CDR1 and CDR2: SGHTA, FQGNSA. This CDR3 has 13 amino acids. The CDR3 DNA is TGTGCCAGCAGTACTACAACTAATGAAAAACTGTTTTTT. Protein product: CASSTTTNEKLFF.

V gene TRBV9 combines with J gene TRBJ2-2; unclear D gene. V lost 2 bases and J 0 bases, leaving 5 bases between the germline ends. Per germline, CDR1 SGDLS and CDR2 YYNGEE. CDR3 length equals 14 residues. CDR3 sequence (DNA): TGTGCCAGCAGCGTGGTAGCGAACACCGGGGAGCTGTTTTTT. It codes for CASSVVANTGELFF. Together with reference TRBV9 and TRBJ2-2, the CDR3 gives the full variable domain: DSGVTQTPKHLITATGQRVTLRCSPRSGDLSVYWYQQSLDQGLQFLIQYYNGEERAKGNILERFSAQQFPDLHSELNLSSLELGDSALYFCASSVVANTGELFFGEGSRLTVL.

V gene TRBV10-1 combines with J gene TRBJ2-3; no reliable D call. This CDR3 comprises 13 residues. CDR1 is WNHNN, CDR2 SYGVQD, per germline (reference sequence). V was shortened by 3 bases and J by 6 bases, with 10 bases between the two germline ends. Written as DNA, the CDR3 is TGCGCCAGCAGTGAAGCTAGTGCGGATACGCAGTATTTT. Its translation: CASSEASADTQYF.

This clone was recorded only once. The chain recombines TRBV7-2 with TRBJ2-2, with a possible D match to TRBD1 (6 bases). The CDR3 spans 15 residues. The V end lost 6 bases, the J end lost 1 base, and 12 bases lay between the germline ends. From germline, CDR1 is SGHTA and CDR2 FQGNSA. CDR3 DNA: TGTGCCAGCAGTAAGGAAGGGGGGAACACCGGGGAGCTGTTTTTT. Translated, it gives CASSKEGGNTGELFF.

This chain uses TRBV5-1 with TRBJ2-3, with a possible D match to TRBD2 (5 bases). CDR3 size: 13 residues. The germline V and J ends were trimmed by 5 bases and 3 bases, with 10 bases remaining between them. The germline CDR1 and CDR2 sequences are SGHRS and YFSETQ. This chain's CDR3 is CASSQDFTDTQYF. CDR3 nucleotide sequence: TGCGCCAGCAGTCAGGACTTTACAGATACGCAGTATTTT.

The CDR3 loop reads CASSQDLGGNTGELFF. The CDR3 DNA follows: TGCGCCAGCAGCCAAGATCTGGGGGGGAACACCGGGGAGCTGTTTTTT. This chain links TRBV4-3 with TRBJ2-2; a weak D match, TRBD2 (6 bases). With 0 bases removed from V and 1 base from J, the gap between germline ends came to 9 bases. There are 16 residues in the CDR3. Looked up from germline, CDR1 is LGHNA and CDR2 is YSLEER.

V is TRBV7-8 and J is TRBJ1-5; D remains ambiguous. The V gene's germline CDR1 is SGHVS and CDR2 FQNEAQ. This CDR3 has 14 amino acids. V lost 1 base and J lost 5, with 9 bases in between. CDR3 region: CASSLVGAYQPQHF. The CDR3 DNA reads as TGTGCCAGCAGCTTAGTCGGAGCCTATCAGCCCCAGCATTTT.